Listed here are 20 T cell receptor beta chains from one sample, sequenced in a study of OX40 agonist ivuxolimab in advanced cancers. Library prep was done by the immunoSEQ multiplex PCR assay. TCRdb took this table from immuneACCESS and kept in-frame rearrangements with V and J called. Such tables lack part of the clones; where checked against another copy, unresolved V genes explain under half of the gap, and the rest is unexplained. This sample is represented by 95,000 to 150,000 clones; around 95% of them were singletons. The leading ten clones occupy 0.15% to 0.17% of the sample. Sequences were derived from CD4+ or CD8+ T cells sorted from blood, sampled in a trial of the OX40 agonist ivuxolimab. These receptors all stem from an adult with an advanced solid tumor such as melanoma, head and neck, liver or kidney cancer.

The CDR3 DNA follows: TGTGCCAGCAGCCCCGGGGGGGCGAGCAATCAGCCCCAGCATTTT. This gives the protein CASSPGGASNQPQHF. The chain has TRBV28 and TRBJ1-5; maybe TRBD1 (6 bases). The CDR3 loop spans 15 amino acids. V lost 6 bases, J lost 1 base, and 13 bases lay in between. CDR1 is MDHEN and CDR2 is SYDVKM in the germline V gene.

The genes are TRBV11-3 and TRBJ2-2; D gene ambiguous. V dropped 3 bases and J dropped 7 bases, with 12 bases sitting between them. The CDR3 length is 14 residues. Germline V gene data show CDR1 as SGHNT and CDR2 as YENEEA. Written as DNA, the CDR3 is TGTGCCAGCAGCTTGACGTTGGGGTTCGGGGAGCTGTTTTTT. Translating gives CASSLTLGFGELFF.

There are a few counts of this clone. The rearrangement uses TRBV6-5 and TRBJ1-1; D gene ambiguous. V lost 8 bases and J lost 0, with 7 bases in between. The germline V gene has CDR1 MNHEY and CDR2 SVGAGI. The CDR3 extends over 12 amino acids. The CDR3 nucleotides read TGTGCCAGCGATAGGGTGAACACTGAAGCTTTCTTT. Protein: CASDRVNTEAFF.

This sequence joins TRBV7-2 and TRBJ2-2; 10 nucleotides line up with TRBD2. The germline V gene has CDR1 SGHTA and CDR2 FQGNSA. The CDR3 runs to 16 residues. J gave up 4 bases and V 3 bases, and 5 bases lay outside the gene matches. The CDR3 sequence is CASSLRSGRGTGELFF. The CDR3 region has the DNA TGTGCCAGCAGCTTGAGAAGCGGGAGGGGCACCGGGGAGCTGTTTTTT.

CDR3 sequence reads: CASSPLAGGPGNEQFF. CDR3 DNA sequence: TGTGCCAGCTCACCGCTAGCGGGAGGGCCGGGCAATGAGCAGTTCTTC. This rearrangement joins TRBV18 to TRBJ2-1; 12 bases line up with TRBD2. Trimming cost V 3 bases and J 6 bases; bases outside gene matches: 6. The CDR3 extends over 16 amino acids. Germline V gene sequence: CDR1 KGHSH, CDR2 LQKENI.

The V and J genes are TRBV7-9 and TRBJ1-1, with D possibly being TRBD1 (5 bases). Trimming took off 3 bases at V and 6 bases at J, with 17 bases between the two ends. CDR3 size: 15 residues. From germline, CDR1 is SEHNR and CDR2 FQNEAQ (reference sequence). The CDR3 sequence is CASSFLGGAQSEAFF. Written as DNA, the CDR3 is TGTGCCAGCAGCTTTTTGGGTGGGGCCCAATCTGAAGCTTTCTTT. Together with reference TRBV7-9 and TRBJ1-1, the CDR3 gives the full variable domain: DTGVSQNPRHKITKRGQNVTFRCDPISEHNRLYWYRQTLGQGPEFLTYFQNEAQLEKSRLLSDRFSAERPKGSFSTLEIQRTEQGDSAMYLCASSFLGGAQSEAFFGQGTRLTVV.

This rearrangement joins TRBV5-1 to TRBJ1-5, with 9 bases that match TRBD1. Germline CDR1 is SGHRS and CDR2 is YFSETQ. The J segment lost 4 bases and the V segment lost 4 bases, leaving 3 bases of the junction unmatched. The CDR3 covers 14 residues. The CDR3 DNA is TGCGCCAGCAGCGCCGGACAGGGGAATCAGCCCCAGCATTTT. It codes for CASSAGQGNQPQHF.

CDR3 loop: CASSSQPDGASSGNTIYF. The CDR3 DNA reads as TGTGCCAGCAGCTCCCAACCGGATGGGGCGAGCTCTGGAAACACCATATATTTT. V is TRBV7-8 and J is TRBJ1-3; maybe TRBD1 (5 bases). The V end lost 4 bases, the J end lost 0 bases, and 19 bases lay between the germline ends. Germline V lookup: CDR1 SGHVS, CDR2 FQNEAQ. The CDR3 runs 18 residues.

The chain carries TRBV7-3 and TRBJ1-3; possibly TRBD1 for D (6 bases). V shed 7 bases and J shed 4 bases, with 14 bases lying between them. Germline CDR1 is SGHTA and CDR2 is FQGTGA. This CDR3 is 14 amino acids long. Here the CDR3 DNA reads TGTGCCAGCACAAAGACAGGTGCGGGAAACACCATATATTTT. This translates into CASTKTGAGNTIYF.

The V and J genes are TRBV15 and TRBJ1-2; D not certain. Trimming pared 0 bases from V and 8 bases from J, leaving 22 bases between. Germline CDR1 and CDR2: LNHNV and YYDKDF (reference sequence). CDR3 length: 17 residues. CDR3 coding DNA: TGTGCCACCAGCAGAGAATCGAGCGGGTTGTCGTCCTGGGGCTACACCTTC. This translates into CATSRESSGLSSWGYTF.

V and J are TRBV5-5 and TRBJ2-3; possibly TRBD2 for D (6 bases). Between the trimmed V and J ends, which lost 0 bases and 0 bases, there was a span of 8 bases. The CDR3 sequence is 15 residues long. Germline CDR1 and CDR2: SGHKS and YYEKEE (reference sequence). This CDR3 is CASSLDGTSTDTQYF. The CDR3 DNA follows: TGTGCCAGCAGCTTGGATGGGACTAGCACAGATACGCAGTATTTT.

The V call is TRBV6-6, the J call TRBJ2-1, with 8 bases fitting TRBD2. This CDR3 has 15 residues. Trimming took 5 bases from V and 0 from J; bases not matched to a gene: 3. Germline lookup yields CDR1 MNHNY and CDR2 SVGAGI (reference sequence). As DNA, the CDR3 is TGTGCCAGCAGTATAACTAGCGGCTCCTACAATGAGCAGTTCTTC. Translated: CASSITSGSYNEQFF.

This rearrangement joins TRBV28 to TRBJ1-4, with TRBD1 matching over 7 bases. Trimming cost V 6 bases and J 11 bases; bases outside gene matches: 15. Germline V gene lookup returns CDR1 MDHEN and CDR2 SYDVKM. The CDR3 is made up of 15 amino acids. CDR3 amino acids: CASRPTNSGQPKLFF. In DNA form, the CDR3 reads TGTGCCAGCAGGCCAACAAACTCGGGACAGCCGAAACTGTTTTTT.

This clone has a single count. The V call is TRBV7-8, the J call TRBJ2-1; no clear D. Deletions cut 1 base from V and 8 bases from J, with 6 bases between. This CDR3 has 12 residues. The V gene's germline CDR1 is SGHVS and CDR2 FQNEAQ. The CDR3 sequence is CASSLVLDEQFF. In nucleotides, the CDR3 is TGTGCCAGCAGCTTAGTGCTAGATGAGCAGTTCTTC.

The chain has TRBV5-1 and TRBJ2-3; a weak D match, TRBD1 (6 bases). The V end was cut by 4 bases, the J end by 2 bases, with 23 bases between. The CDR3 is 18 residues long. Germline lookup yields CDR1 SGHRS and CDR2 YFSETQ. CDR3 protein: CASSAMVGARVSTDTQYF. The DNA for the CDR3 is TGCGCCAGCAGCGCAATGGTGGGGGCTAGGGTCTCCACAGATACGCAGTATTTT. Full variable domain (remainder filled in from reference TRBV5-1 and TRBJ2-3): KAGVTQTPRYLIKTRGQQVTLSCSPISGHRSVSWYQQTPGQGLQFLFEYFSETQRNKGNFPGRFSGRQFSNSRSEMNVSTLELGDSALYLCASSAMVGARVSTDTQYFGPGTRLTVL.

The chain employs TRBV28 and TRBJ1-5, with D tentatively TRBD1 (5 bases). This CDR3 has 15 residues. Germline V gene sequence: CDR1 MDHEN, CDR2 SYDVKM. The germline V and J ends were trimmed by 4 bases and 4 bases, with 14 bases remaining between them. The CDR3 loop is CASSSYQTANQPQHF. The DNA for the CDR3 is TGTGCCAGCAGTTCATACCAGACAGCTAATCAGCCCCAGCATTTT.

For the CDR3, the DNA is TGTGCCAGCAGCTTAAGGGCTAGCGGCAGTACGGAGACCCAGTACTTC. This sequence encodes CASSLRASGSTETQYF. V gene TRBV11-3 combines with J gene TRBJ2-5; 7 positions agree with TRBD2. J was trimmed by 5 bases and V by 2 bases; bases with no gene match: 11. The CDR3 has 16 residues. Germline V gene lookup returns CDR1 SGHNT and CDR2 YENEEA. Variable domain in full (rest from reference TRBV11-3 and TRBJ2-5): EAGVVQSPRYKIIEKKQPVAFWCNPISGHNTLYWYLQNLGQGPELLIRYENEEAVDDSQLPKDRFSAERLKGVDSTLKIQPAELGDSAVYLCASSLRASGSTETQYFGPGTRLLVL.

The chain carries TRBV6-5 and TRBJ2-1; no clear D. The CDR3 runs 15 residues. V gave up 0 bases and J gave up 3 bases, with 9 bases separating them. Germline assignment: CDR1 MNHEY and CDR2 SVGAGI. The CDR3 protein is CASSYSLGFYNEQFF. The CDR3 region has the DNA TGTGCCAGCAGTTACTCATTGGGTTTCTACAATGAGCAGTTCTTC.

V usage is TRBV30 and J usage is TRBJ1-5; D unresolved. CDR3 size: 13 residues. The germline V gene encodes CDR1 GTSNPN and CDR2 SVGIG (reference sequence). V lost 2 bases, J lost 0 bases, and 5 bases lay in between. The CDR3 loop is CAWSSDSNQPQHF. In DNA, the CDR3 is TGTGCCTGGAGTTCTGATAGCAATCAGCCCCAGCATTTT.

This chain links TRBV9 with TRBJ2-7; perhaps TRBD1 as D (6 bases). This CDR3 region has 13 residues. The germline V and J ends were trimmed by 4 bases and 5 bases, with 13 bases remaining between them. Germline CDR1 reads SGDLS; CDR2 reads YYNGEE. The CDR3 nucleotides are TGTGCCAGCAGCAAAACAGGGTCCCACGAGCAGTACTTC. It translates to CASSKTGSHEQYF.